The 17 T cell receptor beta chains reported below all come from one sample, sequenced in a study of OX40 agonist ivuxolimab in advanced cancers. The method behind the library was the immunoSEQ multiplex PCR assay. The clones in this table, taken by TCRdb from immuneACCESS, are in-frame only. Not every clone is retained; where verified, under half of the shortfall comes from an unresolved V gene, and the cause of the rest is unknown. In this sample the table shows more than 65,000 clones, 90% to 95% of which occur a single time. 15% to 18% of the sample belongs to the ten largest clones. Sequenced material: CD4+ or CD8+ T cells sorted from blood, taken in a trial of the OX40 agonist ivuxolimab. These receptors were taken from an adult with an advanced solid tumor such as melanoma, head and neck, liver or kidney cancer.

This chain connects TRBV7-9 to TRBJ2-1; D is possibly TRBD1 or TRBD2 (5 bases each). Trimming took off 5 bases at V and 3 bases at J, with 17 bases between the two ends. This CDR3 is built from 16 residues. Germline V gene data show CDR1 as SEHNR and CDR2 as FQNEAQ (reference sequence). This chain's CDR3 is CASSPQGSGVYNEQFF. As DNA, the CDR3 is TGTGCCAGCAGCCCCCAGGGAAGCGGAGTCTACAATGAGCAGTTCTTC. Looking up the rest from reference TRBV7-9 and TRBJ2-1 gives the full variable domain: DTGVSQNPRHKITKRGQNVTFRCDPISEHNRLYWYRQTLGQGPEFLTYFQNEAQLEKSRLLSDRFSAERPKGSFSTLEIQRTEQGDSAMYLCASSPQGSGVYNEQFFGPGTRLTVL.

CDR3 amino acids: CASSFGTGSSYEQYF. The CDR3 nucleotides are TGTGCCAGCAGCTTTGGGACGGGGAGCTCCTACGAGCAGTACTTC. This chain connects TRBV11-3 to TRBJ2-7; D is perhaps TRBD1 or TRBD2 (5 bases each). Trimming took 3 bases from V and 0 from J, leaving 12 bases between them. This CDR3 is 15 amino acids long. Per the germline V gene, CDR1 is SGHNT and CDR2 is YENEEA.

Here the CDR3 DNA reads TGTGCCACCGACTTTGGGACAGGGGACGAGACCCAGTACTTC. Protein sequence: CATDFGTGDETQYF. The rearrangement joins TRBV2 to TRBJ2-5; 10 bases are a match to TRBD1. The CDR3 contains 14 residues. The germline V gene has CDR1 SNHLY and CDR2 FYNNEI. V was clipped by 10 bases and J by 5 bases; unmatched bases: 10.

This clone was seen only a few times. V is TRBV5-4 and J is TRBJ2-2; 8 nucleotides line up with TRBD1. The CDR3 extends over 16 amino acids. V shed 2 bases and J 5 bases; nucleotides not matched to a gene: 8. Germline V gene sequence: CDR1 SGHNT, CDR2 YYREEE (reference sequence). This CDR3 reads CASSFFGQGKTGELFF. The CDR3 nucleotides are TGTGCCAGCAGCTTTTTCGGACAGGGAAAGACCGGGGAGCTGTTTTTT.

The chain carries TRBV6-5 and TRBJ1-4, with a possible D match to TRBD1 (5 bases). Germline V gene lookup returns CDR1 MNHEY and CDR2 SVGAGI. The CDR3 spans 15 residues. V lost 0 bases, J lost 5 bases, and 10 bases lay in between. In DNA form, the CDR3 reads TGTGCCAGCAGTTACTCGACTTGGGGGAATGAAAAACTGTTTTTT. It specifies CASSYSTWGNEKLFF.

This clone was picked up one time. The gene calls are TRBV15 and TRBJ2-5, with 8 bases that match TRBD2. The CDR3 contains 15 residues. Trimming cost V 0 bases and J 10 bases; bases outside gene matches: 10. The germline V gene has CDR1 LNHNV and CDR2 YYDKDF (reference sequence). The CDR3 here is CATSRDLGAGGDQYF. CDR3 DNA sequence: TGTGCCACCAGCAGAGATCTCGGGGCCGGGGGGGACCAGTACTTC.

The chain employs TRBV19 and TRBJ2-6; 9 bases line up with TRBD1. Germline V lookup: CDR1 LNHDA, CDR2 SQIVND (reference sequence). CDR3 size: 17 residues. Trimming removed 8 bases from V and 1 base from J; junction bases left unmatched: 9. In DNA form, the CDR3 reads TGTGCCAGTGGCCCGGGACAGGGTGGTTCTGGGGCCAACGTCCTGACTTTC. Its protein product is CASGPGQGGSGANVLTF.

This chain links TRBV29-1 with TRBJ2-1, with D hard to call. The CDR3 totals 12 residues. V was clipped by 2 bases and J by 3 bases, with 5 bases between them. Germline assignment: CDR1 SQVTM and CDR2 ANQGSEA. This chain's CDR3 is CSVELGYNEQFF. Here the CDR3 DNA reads TGCAGCGTTGAACTCGGCTACAATGAGCAGTTCTTC.

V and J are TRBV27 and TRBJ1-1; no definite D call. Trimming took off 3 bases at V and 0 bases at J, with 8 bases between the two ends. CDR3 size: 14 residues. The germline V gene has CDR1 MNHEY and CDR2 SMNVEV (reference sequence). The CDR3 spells CASSLAGLNTEAFF. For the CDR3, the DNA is TGTGCCAGCAGTTTGGCGGGCTTGAACACTGAAGCTTTCTTT.

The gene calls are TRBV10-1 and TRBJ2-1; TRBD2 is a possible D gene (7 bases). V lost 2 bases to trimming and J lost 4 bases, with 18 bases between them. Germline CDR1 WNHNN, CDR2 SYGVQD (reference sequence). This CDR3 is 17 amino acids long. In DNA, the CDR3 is TGCGCCAGCAGTGAGGAGGGTTCGGGGGGCTCATACAATGAGCAGTTCTTC. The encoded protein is CASSEEGSGGSYNEQFF.

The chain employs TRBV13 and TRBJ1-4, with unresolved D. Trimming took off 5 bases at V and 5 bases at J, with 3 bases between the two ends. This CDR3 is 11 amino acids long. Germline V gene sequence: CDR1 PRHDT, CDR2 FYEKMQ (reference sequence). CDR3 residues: CASSLNEKLFF. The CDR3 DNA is TGTGCCAGCAGCCTCAATGAAAAACTGTTTTTT.

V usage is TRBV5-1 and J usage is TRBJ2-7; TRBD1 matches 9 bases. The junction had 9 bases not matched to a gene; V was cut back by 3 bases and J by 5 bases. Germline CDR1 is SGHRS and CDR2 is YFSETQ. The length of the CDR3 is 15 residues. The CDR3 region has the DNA TGCGCCAGCAGCTCTCCGGGACAGGGAAGGGACGAGCAGTACTTC. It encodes CASSSPGQGRDEQYF.

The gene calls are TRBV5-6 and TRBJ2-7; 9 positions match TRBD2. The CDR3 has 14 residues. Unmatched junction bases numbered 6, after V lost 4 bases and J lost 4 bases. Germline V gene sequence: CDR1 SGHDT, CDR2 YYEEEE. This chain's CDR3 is CASSHRLAVYEQYF. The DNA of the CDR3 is TGTGCCAGCAGCCACCGACTAGCGGTATACGAGCAGTACTTC.

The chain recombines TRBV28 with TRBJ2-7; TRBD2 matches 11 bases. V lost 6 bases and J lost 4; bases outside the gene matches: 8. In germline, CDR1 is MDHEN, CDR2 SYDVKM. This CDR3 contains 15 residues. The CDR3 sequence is CASRLTSGRNYEQYF. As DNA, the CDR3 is TGTGCCAGCAGGCTTACTAGCGGGAGAAATTACGAGCAGTACTTC.

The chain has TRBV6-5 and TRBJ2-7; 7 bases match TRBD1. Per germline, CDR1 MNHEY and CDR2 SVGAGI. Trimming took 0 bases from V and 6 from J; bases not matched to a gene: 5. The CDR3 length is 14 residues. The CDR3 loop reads CASSYSDRVGEQYF. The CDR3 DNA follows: TGTGCCAGCAGTTACTCTGACAGGGTAGGCGAGCAGTACTTC.

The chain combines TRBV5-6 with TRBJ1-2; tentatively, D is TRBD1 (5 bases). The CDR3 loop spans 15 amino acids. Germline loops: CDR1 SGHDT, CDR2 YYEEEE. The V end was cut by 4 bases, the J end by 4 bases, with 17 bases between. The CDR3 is CASSRKGNVVYGYTF. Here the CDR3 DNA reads TGTGCCAGCAGCCGGAAGGGGAACGTCGTCTATGGCTACACCTTC.

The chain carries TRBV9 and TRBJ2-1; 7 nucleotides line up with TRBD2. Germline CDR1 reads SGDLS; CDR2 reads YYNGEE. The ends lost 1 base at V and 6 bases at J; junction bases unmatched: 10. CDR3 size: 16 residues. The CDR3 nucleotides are TGTGCCAGCAGCGTATATCCGGGAGGCCAAGTCAATGAGCAGTTCTTC. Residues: CASSVYPGGQVNEQFF.